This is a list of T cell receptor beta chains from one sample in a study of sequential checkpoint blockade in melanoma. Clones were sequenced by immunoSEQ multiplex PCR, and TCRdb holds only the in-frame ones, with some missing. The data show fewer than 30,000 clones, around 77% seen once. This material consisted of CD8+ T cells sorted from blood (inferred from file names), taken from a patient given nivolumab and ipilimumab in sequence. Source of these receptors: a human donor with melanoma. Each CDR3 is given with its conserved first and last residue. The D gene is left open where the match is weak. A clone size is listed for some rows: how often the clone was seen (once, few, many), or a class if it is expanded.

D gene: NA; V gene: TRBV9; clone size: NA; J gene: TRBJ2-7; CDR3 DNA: TGTGCCAGCAGCGCAGGGAACCAGCTCTACGAGCAGTACTTC; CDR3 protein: CASSAGNQLYEQYF
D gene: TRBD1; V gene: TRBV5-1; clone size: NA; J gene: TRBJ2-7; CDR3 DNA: TGCGCCAGCAGCTTCGGGACAGGGCAGGGCGAGCAGTACTTC; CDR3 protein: CASSFGTGQGEQYF
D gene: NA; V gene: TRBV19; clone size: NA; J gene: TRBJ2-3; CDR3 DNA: TGTGCAACTAGGGAAGGCTACGGTGCCACAGATACGCAGTATTTT; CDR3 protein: CATREGYGATDTQYF
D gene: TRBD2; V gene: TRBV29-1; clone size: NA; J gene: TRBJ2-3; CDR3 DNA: TGCAGCGTGGTCGGGGGGTTCTTGGCGGATACGCAGTATTTT; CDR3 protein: CSVVGGFLADTQYF
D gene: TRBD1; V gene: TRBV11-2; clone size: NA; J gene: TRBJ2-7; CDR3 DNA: TGTGCCAGCAGCTTAGTTGGGACAGGGTCCGAGCAGTACTTC; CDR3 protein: CASSLVGTGSEQYF
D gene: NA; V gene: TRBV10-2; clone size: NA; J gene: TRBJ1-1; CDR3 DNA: TGCGCCAGCAGTGGGACAACTTACACTGAAGCTTTCTTT; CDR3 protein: CASSGTTYTEAFF
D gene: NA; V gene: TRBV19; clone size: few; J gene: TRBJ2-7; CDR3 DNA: TGTGCCAGTAGTGAGGGTGGTTACGAGCAGTACTTC; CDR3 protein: CASSEGGYEQYF
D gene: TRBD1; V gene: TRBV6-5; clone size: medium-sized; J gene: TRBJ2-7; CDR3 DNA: TGTGCCAGCAGAATCATACAGGGGTCCGGCGAGCAGTACTTC; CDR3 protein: CASRIIQGSGEQYF
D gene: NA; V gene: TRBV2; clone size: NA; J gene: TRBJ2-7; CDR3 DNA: TGTGCCAGCAGTAGTATGAGCTCCTACGAGCAGTACTTC; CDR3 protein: CASSSMSSYEQYF
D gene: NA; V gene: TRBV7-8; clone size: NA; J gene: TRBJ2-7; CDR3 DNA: TGTGCCAGCAGCTTAGAGCTTACAGGTGGGACCTACGAGCAGTACTTC; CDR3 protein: CASSLELTGGTYEQYF
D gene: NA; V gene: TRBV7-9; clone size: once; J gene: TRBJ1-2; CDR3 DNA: TGTGCCAGCAGCTTAGAGGAGGTAGATAACTATGGCTACACCTTC; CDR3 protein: CASSLEEVDNYGYTF
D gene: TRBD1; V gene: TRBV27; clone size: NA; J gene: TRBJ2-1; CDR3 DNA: TGTGCCAGCAGATCCTTAGACAGGGCCCATGAGCAGTTCTTC; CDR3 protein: CASRSLDRAHEQFF
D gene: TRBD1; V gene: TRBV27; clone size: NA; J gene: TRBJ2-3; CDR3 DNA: TGTGCCAGCAGAATGAGGACAGGGGAAAAATCCACAGATACGCAGTATTTT; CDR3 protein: CASRMRTGEKSTDTQYF
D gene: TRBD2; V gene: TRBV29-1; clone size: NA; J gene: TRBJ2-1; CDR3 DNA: TGCAGCGCCCGGACTAGCGGGGGGTACAATGAGCAGTTCTTC; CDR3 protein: CSARTSGGYNEQFF